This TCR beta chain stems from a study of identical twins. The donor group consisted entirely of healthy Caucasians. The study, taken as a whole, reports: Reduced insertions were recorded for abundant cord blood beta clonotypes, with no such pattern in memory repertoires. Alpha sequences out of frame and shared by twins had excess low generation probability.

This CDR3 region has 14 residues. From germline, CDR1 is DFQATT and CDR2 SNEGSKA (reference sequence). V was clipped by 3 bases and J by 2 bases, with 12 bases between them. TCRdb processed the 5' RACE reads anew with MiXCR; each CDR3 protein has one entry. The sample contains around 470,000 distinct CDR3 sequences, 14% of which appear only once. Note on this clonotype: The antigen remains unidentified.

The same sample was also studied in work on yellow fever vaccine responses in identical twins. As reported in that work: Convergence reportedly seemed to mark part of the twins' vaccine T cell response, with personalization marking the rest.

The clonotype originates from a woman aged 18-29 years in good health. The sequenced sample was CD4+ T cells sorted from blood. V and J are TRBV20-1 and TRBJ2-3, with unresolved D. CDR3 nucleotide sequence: TGCAGTGCTAGTCCCCTCTGGGCCACAGATACGCAGTATTTT. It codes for CSASPLWATDTQYF.